This TCR beta chain is drawn from a study of breast tumors, draining lymph nodes, adjacent tissues (dated by TCRdb to about 2016). About the investigation overall: Breast cancer patients provided tumor, adjacent nontumor tissue and axillary lymph nodes, and the study compared the TCR beta repertoires across these three sources. The study was designed to assess the relationships and possible T-cell exchange between tumor, surrounding tissue and draining lymph node repertoires in human breast cancer.

TCRdb lists the instrument as Illumina HiSeq 2000. TCR beta chain libraries were generated through multiplex PCR amplification. The amplified TCR beta chain products were analyzed by high-throughput sequencing. TCRdb handled the public reads itself, with Q25 trimming in fastp and clone calling in MiXCR, and kept productive beta chains. Rows are unified per CDR3 protein, each entry keeping the most common DNA and genes. For this sample there are over 250,000 distinct CDR3 sequences; 30% appear just once. 0.85% to 1.2% of the sample rests with the top ten. The study at large found these results: Tumor T-cell repertoires showed less diversity than lymph node repertoires and more diversity than nontumor tissue repertoires, and tumor T-cell repertoires showed preferential V and J gene usage. Tumor and nontumor tissue repertoires were significantly more similar in luminal-like than in basal-like breast cancer. Rather than being directly demonstrated, the conclusion that tumor T cells originate in lymph nodes was presented as consistent with a hypothesis. The data were judged consistent with most tumor T cells deriving from the lymph node and then expanding within tumor tissue.

This clonotype has only a few counts. Its antigen is still unknown. No qualities accompany the bases; no much larger clone lies one base away. Lymph node samples came from the axillary draining lymph nodes of breast cancer patients. This receptor was identified in a female donor with breast cancer. Some clones in this sample may be carry-over from other donors' samples. The sample comprised axillary lymph node tissue.

The CDR3 protein is CASSGDASYEQYF. The DNA reads TGTGCCAGCAGCGGGGACGCATCCTACGAGCAGTACTTC. This sequence uses TRBV28 and TRBJ2-7; the D gene could be either TRBD1 or TRBD2, each agreeing at 5 bases. The CDR3 sequence holds 13 residues, the cysteine and phenylalanine included. Only CDR3 DNA remains: 39 bases, in frame from the first base. CDR1 and CDR2 are drawn from the germline V gene: MDHEN, SYDVKM. V is shortened by 6 bases, J by 1 base, and the region joining them spans 10 bases.